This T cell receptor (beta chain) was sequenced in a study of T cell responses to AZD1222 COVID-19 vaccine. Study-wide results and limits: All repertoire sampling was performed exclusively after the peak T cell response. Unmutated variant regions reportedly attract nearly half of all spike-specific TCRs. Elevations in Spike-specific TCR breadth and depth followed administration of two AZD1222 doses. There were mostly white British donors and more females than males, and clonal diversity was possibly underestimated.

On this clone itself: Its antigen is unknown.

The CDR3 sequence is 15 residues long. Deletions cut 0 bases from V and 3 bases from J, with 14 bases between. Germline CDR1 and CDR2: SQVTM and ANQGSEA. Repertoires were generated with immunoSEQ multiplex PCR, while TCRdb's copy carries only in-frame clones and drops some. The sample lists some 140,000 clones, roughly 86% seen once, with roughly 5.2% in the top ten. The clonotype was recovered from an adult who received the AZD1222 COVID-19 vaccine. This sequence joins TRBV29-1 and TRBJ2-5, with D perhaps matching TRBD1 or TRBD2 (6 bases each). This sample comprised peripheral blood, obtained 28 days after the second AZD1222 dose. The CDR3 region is CSVEDWGAGKETQYF. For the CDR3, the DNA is TGCAGCGTTGAAGATTGGGGGGCAGGGAAAGAGACCCAGTACTTC. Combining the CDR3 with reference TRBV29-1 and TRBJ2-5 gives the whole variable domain SAVISQKPSRDICQRGTSLTIQCQVDSQVTMMFWYRQQPGQSLTLIATANQGSEATYESGFVIDKFPISRPNLTFSTLTVSNMSPEDSSIYLCSVEDWGAGKETQYFGPGTRLLVL.